The clone carrying this T cell receptor (beta chain) was recorded once. This sample stems from a study of blood T cell repertoires in COVID-19. The germline CDR1 and CDR2 sequences are SQVTM and ANQGSEA. The CDR3 extends over 13 amino acids. The V end was cut by 6 bases, the J end by 3 bases, with 12 bases between. The assay was immunoSEQ multiplex PCR, and TCRdb's table has in-frame clones only and misses some. Here the sample spans roughly 180,000 clones, about 93% being singletons. The genes are TRBV29-1 and TRBJ1-3; no clear D gene. The sample consisted of peripheral blood. The sequence derives from a man aged 30 to 45 with COVID-19, enrolled during active disease. The DNA for the CDR3 is TGCAGCGTCCAGGCCCTCTTTGGAAACACCATATATTTT. Translated: CSVQALFGNTIYF.